The 13 T cell receptor beta chains reported below all come from one sample, sequenced in a study of T-cell reconstitution after alpha-beta-depleted transplantation in children (dated by TCRdb to about 2016). This sample's treatment or condition label indicates: allogeneic hematopoietic cell transplantation with graft depleted of TCRalphabeta T cells and CD19 B cells. Libraries came from PCR. Instrument used: Illumina HiSeq 2500. TCR library preparation used molecular barcoding, with unique molecular identifiers applied to normalize quantification of the TCRbeta repertoire. The public reads were reprocessed in TCRdb via fastp at Q25 and MiXCR, keeping in-frame beta chains. Every distinct CDR3 protein forms one entry, paired with its most common genes and DNA. For this sample there are about 260,000 distinct CDR3 sequences; less than 9% appear just once. The ten largest clones add up to roughly 5.8% of the sample.

This sample comprised PBMCs, mostly from graft donor cells, obtained 180 days after TCRalphabeta/CD19-depleted stem cell transplant. The receptors stem from a male patient between 5 and 17 years old who had a stem cell transplant for acute lymphoblastic leukemia, so the T cells may come from the graft donor.

This clonotype was found a few times. CDR3 sequence (DNA): TGCGCCAGCAGCACCCCCGACAGGTGGGGGGGGACCCAGTACTTC. Its translation is CASSTPDRWGGTQYF. V gene TRBV4-1 combines with J gene TRBJ2-5; the D gene is possibly TRBD2 (7 bases). Germline loops: CDR1 MGHRA, CDR2 YSYEKL. The V end lost 5 bases, the J end lost 7 bases, and 20 bases lay between the germline ends. CDR3 length: 15 residues.

This clonotype has at least ten counts. The rearrangement uses TRBV5-1 and TRBJ2-5, with D perhaps TRBD1 (6 bases). CDR1 is SGHRS and CDR2 is YFSETQ in the germline V gene. The CDR3 consists of 14 residues. V was shortened by 4 bases and J by 3 bases, with 13 bases between the two germline ends. CDR3 nucleotide sequence: TGCGCCAGCAGCCCCGGGACATTGGAAGAGACCCAGTACTTC. Residues: CASSPGTLEETQYF.

This clonotype was counted at least ten times. The chain combines TRBV29-1 with TRBJ2-1; 12 bases are a match to TRBD2. The CDR3 runs 19 residues. Germline assignment: CDR1 SQVTM and CDR2 ANQGSEA. The V segment lost 0 bases and the J segment 2 bases; nucleotides outside the gene matches: 11. The CDR3 coding sequence is TGCAGCGTTGAAGATCGGCCTAGCGGGAGGGCCCCCACCTACAATGAGCAGTTCTTC. Translated: CSVEDRPSGRAPTYNEQFF.

Concerning this clonotype itself: Just one base apart from a much larger clone, this may be a read error. V and J are TRBV5-1 and TRBJ2-1, with TRBD2 matching over 9 bases. The trim removed 0 bases at V and 6 bases at J, leaving 4 bases unmatched. Germline-derived CDR1 and CDR2 are SGHRS and YFSETQ. The CDR3 is made up of 15 amino acids. The CDR3 region has the DNA TGCGCCAGCAGCTTGGCAGCGGGAGGATGCAATGAGCAGTTCTTC. Translated: CASSLAAGGCNEQFF.

Many counts were recorded for this clonotype. The chain joins TRBV11-1 to TRBJ2-7, with a tentative D call TRBD2 (5 bases). This CDR3 has 14 amino acids. CDR1 SGHAT and CDR2 FQDESV come from the germline V gene (reference sequence). V dropped 4 bases and J dropped 2 bases, with 12 bases sitting between them. The CDR3 DNA reads as TGTGCCAGCAGCTCCGCAGGAGGCCCCTACGAGCAGTACTTC. Residues: CASSSAGGPYEQYF.

This clonotype appeared many times. The junction departs from germline at one end; a sequencing error may be responsible. V is TRBV9 and J is TRBJ2-5; TRBD2 agrees at 8 bases. Germline CDR1 reads SGDLS; CDR2 reads YYNGEE. The length of the CDR3 is 15 residues. This CDR3 is CASSVVGTSQETQYF. The CDR3 DNA reads as TGTGCCAGTAGCGTAGTAGGGACTAGTCAAGAGACCCAGTACTTC.

This clonotype was observed at least ten times. The chain joins TRBV27 to TRBJ2-2; D may be TRBD2 (6 bases). Germline V gene data show CDR1 as MNHEY and CDR2 as SMNVEV (reference sequence). Trimming stripped 2 bases from V and 5 bases from J, with 9 bases between. CDR3 length: 14 amino acids. CDR3 loop: CASSLRGATGELFF. In DNA, the CDR3 is TGTGCCAGCAGTTTACGCGGGGCGACCGGGGAGCTGTTTTTT.

Ten or more counts support this clonotype. The chain combines TRBV5-1 with TRBJ1-6; 7 bases are shared with TRBD1. The CDR3 runs to 15 residues. J gave up 7 bases and V 5 bases, and 9 bases lay outside the gene matches. Germline V lookup: CDR1 SGHRS, CDR2 YFSETQ. CDR3 amino acids: CASSFRTGTNSPLHF. The DNA for the CDR3 is TGCGCCAGCAGTTTCAGGACAGGAACGAATTCACCCCTCCACTTT.

This clonotype was picked up many times. This chain joins TRBV7-7 and TRBJ2-3; 10 nucleotides line up with TRBD1. CDR3 length: 13 amino acids. Germline V gene sequence: CDR1 SSHAT, CDR2 FNYEAQ (reference sequence). Trimming removed 3 bases from V and 10 bases from J; junction bases left unmatched: 4. CDR3 nucleotide sequence: TGTGCCAGCAGCTTGACAGGGGGCGAGGCGCAGTATTTT. Translation gives CASSLTGGEAQYF.

The table lists this clonotype with many counts. The V and J genes are TRBV7-9 and TRBJ2-7, with D perhaps TRBD1 (6 bases). The CDR3 has 14 residues. Between the trimmed V and J ends, which lost 1 base and 7 bases, there was a span of 14 bases. CDR1 and CDR2 (germline): SEHNR, FQNEAQ (reference sequence). CDR3 in DNA: TGTGCCAGCAGCTTAGGGTCAGGGGCTAAAGAGCAGTACTTC. Protein: CASSLGSGAKEQYF.

The sample holds many counts of this clonotype. The chain is built from TRBV12-3 or TRBV12-4 and TRBJ1-1; the D gene is possibly TRBD1 (5 bases). This CDR3 region has 13 residues. Trimming left V 7 bases short and J 4 bases short, with 13 bases between. The CDR3 DNA reads TGTGCCAGCACCCGAGGGGCCAGCACTGAAGCTTTCTTT. Encoded protein: CASTRGASTEAFF.

Many counts were recorded for this clonotype. The gene calls are TRBV5-1 and TRBJ2-7; possibly TRBD1 for D (5 bases). Trimming took 4 bases from V and 2 from J, leaving 13 bases between them. This CDR3 contains 14 residues. Germline V CDR1 and CDR2: SGHRS, YFSETQ. In nucleotides, the CDR3 is TGCGCCAGCAGCAAATGGACACCCGCCTACGAGCAGTACTTC. Translation gives CASSKWTPAYEQYF.

This clonotype was seen repeatedly, ten times or more. The V and J genes are TRBV25-1 and TRBJ1-4; no clear D. Germline CDR1 reads MGHDK; CDR2 reads SYGVNS. Trimming took 2 bases from V and 3 from J, leaving 13 bases between them. The CDR3 totals 16 residues. The CDR3 is CASSEAIPGSNEKLFF. DNA of the CDR3: TGTGCCAGCAGTGAAGCAATCCCGGGGTCTAATGAAAAACTGTTTTTT. Using reference TRBV25-1 and TRBJ1-4 for the parts outside the CDR3, the full variable domain is EADIYQTPRYLVIGTGKKITLECSQTMGHDKMYWYQQDPGMELHLIHYSYGVNSTEKGDLSSESTVSRIRTEHFPLTLESARPSHTSQYLCASSEAIPGSNEKLFFGSGTQLSVL.